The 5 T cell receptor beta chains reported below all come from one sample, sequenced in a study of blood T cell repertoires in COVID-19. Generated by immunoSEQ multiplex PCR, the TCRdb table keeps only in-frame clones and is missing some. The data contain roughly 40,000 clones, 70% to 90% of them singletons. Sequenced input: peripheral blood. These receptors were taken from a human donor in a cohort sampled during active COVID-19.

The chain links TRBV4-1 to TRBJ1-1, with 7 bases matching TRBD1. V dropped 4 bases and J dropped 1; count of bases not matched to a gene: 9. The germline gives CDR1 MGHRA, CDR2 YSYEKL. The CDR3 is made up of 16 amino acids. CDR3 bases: TGCGCCAGCAGCCCTAGACAGGGCCCTAAGAACACTGAAGCTTTCTTT. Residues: CASSPRQGPKNTEAFF.

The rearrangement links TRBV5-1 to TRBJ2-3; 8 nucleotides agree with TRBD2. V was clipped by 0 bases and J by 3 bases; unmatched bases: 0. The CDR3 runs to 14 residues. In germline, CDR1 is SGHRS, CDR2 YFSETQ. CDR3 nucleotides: TGCGCCAGCAGCTTGGCGGGAGGGACAGATACGCAGTATTTT. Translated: CASSLAGGTDTQYF.

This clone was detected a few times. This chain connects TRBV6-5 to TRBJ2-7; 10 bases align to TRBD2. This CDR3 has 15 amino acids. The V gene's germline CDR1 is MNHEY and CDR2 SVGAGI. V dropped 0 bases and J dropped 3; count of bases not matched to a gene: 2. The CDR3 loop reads CASSYSASGGYEQYF. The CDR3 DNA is TGTGCCAGCAGTTACTCAGCTAGCGGGGGCTACGAGCAGTACTTC.

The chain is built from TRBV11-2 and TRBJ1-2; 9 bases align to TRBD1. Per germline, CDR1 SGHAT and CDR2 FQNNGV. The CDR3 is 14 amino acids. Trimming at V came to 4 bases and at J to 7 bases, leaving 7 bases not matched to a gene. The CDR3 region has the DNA TGTGCCAGCAGCTCGGGACAGGGCTCGTTTGGCTACACCTTC. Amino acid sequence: CASSSGQGSFGYTF.

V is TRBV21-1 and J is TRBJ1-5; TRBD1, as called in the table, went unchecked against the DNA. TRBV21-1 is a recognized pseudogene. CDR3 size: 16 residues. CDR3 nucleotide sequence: TGTGCCAGCAGCGCCTTAGGGACACGTAGCAATCAGCCCCAGCATTTT. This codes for CASSALGTRSNQPQHF.